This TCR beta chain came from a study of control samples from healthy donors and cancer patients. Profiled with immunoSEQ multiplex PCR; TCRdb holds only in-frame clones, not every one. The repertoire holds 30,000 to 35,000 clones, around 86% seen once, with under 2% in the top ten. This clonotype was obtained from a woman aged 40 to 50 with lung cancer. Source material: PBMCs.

The CDR3 is CASSTYDRDYSYEQYF. DNA for the CDR3: TGTGCCAGCAGTACCTATGATCGGGACTACTCCTACGAGCAGTACTTC. V is TRBV28 and J is TRBJ2-7, with 7 positions matching TRBD2. This CDR3 contains 16 residues. Germline V CDR1 and CDR2: MDHEN, SYDVKM. The trim removed 5 bases at V and 0 bases at J, leaving 10 bases unmatched.